This TCR beta chain was recorded in a study of blood T cell repertoires in COVID-19. This table comes from immunoSEQ multiplex PCR, and its TCRdb copy is limited to in-frame clones, with some not included. The sample contains some 150,000 clones, roughly 84% of which appear only once. Cohorts were determined from participant-reported clinical history. The CDR3 totals 13 residues. The V and J ends lost 5 bases and 1 base, in that order; junction bases with no gene match: 1. The germline gives CDR1 ENHRY, CDR2 SYGVKD. The TCR originated in a woman between 45 and 65 years old who had been exposed to COVID-19. The V gene is TRBV10-3, the J gene TRBJ2-7; the match to TRBD1 covers 8 bases. Sequences were obtained from PBMCs or T cells enriched from blood (not recorded which). For the CDR3, the DNA is TGTGCCATCAGTTGGGACAGGTCCTACGAGCAGTACTTC. It yields the protein CAISWDRSYEQYF.